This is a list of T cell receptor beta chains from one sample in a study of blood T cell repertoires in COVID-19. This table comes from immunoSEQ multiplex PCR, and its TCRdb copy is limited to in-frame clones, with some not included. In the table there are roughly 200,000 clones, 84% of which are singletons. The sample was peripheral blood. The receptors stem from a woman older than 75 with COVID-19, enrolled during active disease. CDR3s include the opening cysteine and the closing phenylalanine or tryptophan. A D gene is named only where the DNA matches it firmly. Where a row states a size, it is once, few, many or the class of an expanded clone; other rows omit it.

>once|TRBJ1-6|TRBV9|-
TGTGCCAGCAGCGTAGCGGGACAAAATAATTCACCCCTCCACTTT
CASSVAGQNNSPLHF
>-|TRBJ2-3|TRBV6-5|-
TGTGCCAGCAGACACTTTTTGTCGGGGACAGATACGCAGTATTTT
CASRHFLSGTDTQYF
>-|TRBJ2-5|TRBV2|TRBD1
TGTGCCAGCAGTCCCGACCGACAGGGTTGGGAGACCCAGTACTTC
CASSPDRQGWETQYF
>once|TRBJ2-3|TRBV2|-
TGTGCCAGCAGTGAGGGGGGGGCCACAGATACGCAGTATTTT
CASSEGGATDTQYF
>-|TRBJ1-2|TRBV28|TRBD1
TGTGCCAGCAGTCCCCGACGACAGGGCGAGGGCTACACCTTC
CASSPRRQGEGYTF
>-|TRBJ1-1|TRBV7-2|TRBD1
TGTGCCAGCAGCAAGACACTGGGGACAGGGACCATGAGGGCTTTCTTT
CASSKTLGTGTMRAFF
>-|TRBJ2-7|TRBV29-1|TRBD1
TGCAGCGTTAGATCCGGGACAGGGAATCCCTACGAGCAGTACTTC
CSVRSGTGNPYEQYF
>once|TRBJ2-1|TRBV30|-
TGTGCCTTTTATCAGGGGCAGGGTTACAATGAGCAGTTCTTC
CAFYQGQGYNEQFF
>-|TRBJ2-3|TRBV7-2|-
TGTGCCAGCAGCCTCCTGATACAGGCGGCCCTCACAGATACGCAGTATTTT
CASSLLIQAALTDTQYF
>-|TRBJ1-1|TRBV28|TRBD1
TGTGCCAGCAGTTTCAGGGGGTTGGCTGAAGCTTTCTTT
CASSFRGLAEAFF
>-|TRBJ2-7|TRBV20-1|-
TGCAGTGCTGACAGAGACGAGCAGTACTTC
CSADRDEQYF
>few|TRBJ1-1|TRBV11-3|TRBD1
TGTGCCAGCAGCTTAGGACAGGGGAACACTGAAGCTTTCTTT
CASSLGQGNTEAFF
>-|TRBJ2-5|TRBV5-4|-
TGTGCCAGCAGCCCCGGGGGTAGCGCGGTAGGGTATACCCAGTACTTC
CASSPGGSAVGYTQYF